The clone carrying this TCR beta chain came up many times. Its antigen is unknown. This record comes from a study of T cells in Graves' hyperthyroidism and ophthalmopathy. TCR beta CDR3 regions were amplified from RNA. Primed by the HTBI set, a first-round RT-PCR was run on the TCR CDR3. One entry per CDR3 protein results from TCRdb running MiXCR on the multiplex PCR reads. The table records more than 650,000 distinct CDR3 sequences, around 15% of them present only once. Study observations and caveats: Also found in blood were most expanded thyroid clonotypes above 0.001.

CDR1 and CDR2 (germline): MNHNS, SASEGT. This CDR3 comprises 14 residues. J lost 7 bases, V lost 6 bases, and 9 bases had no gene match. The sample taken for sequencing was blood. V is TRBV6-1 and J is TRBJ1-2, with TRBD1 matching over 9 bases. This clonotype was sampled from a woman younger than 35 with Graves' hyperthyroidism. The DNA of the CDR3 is TGTGCCAGCAGGAACTCACAGGGGGCTGGTGGCTACACCTTC. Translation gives CASRNSQGAGGYTF.